This TCR beta chain came from a study of T cell clones after liver transplantation. Study as a whole: Post-transplant blood was tracked for graft-donor-reactive T cell clones identified in a pre-transplant mixed lymphocyte reaction.

Turning to this clone: The antigen is undetermined.

Study-level results: Donor-reactive sequences fell more than third party-reactive ones, suggesting partial deletion. Circulating graft-donor-reactive CD4 TCRbeta sequences fell significantly post-transplant in most of the 8 subjects.

Generated by immunoSEQ multiplex PCR, the TCRdb table keeps only in-frame clones and is missing some. The sample records 70,000 to 85,000 clones, 75% to 90% being singletons. The receptor comes from a human donor who received a liver transplant. The material was CD4+ T cells from blood, obtained before liver transplant.

For the CDR3, the DNA is TGTGCCAGCAGCCCGACGCAGGGGATCGAGCAGTACTTC. Translating gives CASSPTQGIEQYF. The rearrangement uses TRBV13 and TRBJ2-7; weak D call: TRBD1 (6 bases). This CDR3 comprises 13 residues. Deletions cut 5 bases from V and 6 bases from J, with 14 bases between. Germline lookup yields CDR1 PRHDT and CDR2 FYEKMQ (reference sequence).